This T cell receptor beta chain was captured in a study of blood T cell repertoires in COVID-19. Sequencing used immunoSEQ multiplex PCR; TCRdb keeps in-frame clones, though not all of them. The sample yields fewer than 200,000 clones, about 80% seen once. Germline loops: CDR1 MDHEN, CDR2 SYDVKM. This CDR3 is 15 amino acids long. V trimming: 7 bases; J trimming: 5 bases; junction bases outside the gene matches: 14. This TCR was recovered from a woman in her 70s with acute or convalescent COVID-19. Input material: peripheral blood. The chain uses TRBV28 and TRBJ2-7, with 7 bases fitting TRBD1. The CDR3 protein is CASNPLNRGLHEQYF. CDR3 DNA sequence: TGTGCCAGCAACCCTCTTAACAGGGGTCTACACGAGCAGTACTTC.